What follows is one TCR beta chain and its context. Antigen unknown. The data are from a study of T cell responses to AZD1222 COVID-19 vaccine. Whole-study results and caveats: Elevations in Spike-specific TCR breadth and depth followed administration of two AZD1222 doses.

Germline V gene data show CDR1 as SQVTM and CDR2 as ANQGSEA. Trimming took 7 bases from V and 4 from J, leaving 11 bases between them. This CDR3 is built from 11 residues. Clones were read by immunoSEQ multiplex PCR, and TCRdb kept only the in-frame ones, dropping some. Of under 100,000 clones in the sample, 92% were seen once. The receptor comes from an adult in good health. The sample in question was peripheral blood, obtained on day 0 of MenACWY control vaccination. The J gene is TRBJ2-7, the V gene TRBV29-1, with a weak D call TRBD2 (6 bases). The CDR3 DNA is TGCAGCGGGCAGGGACTTTACGAGCAGTACTTC. This codes for CSGQGLYEQYF.